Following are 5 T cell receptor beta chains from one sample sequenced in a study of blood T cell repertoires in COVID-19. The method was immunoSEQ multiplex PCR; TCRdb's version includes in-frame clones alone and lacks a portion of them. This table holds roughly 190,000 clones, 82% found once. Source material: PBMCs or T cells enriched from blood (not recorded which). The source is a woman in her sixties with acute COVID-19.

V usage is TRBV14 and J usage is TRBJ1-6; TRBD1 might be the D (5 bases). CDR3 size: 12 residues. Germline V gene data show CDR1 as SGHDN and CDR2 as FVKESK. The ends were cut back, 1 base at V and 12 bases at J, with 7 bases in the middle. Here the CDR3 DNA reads TGTGCCAGCAGCCAAGCAGGGTTACCCCTCCACTTT. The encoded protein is CASSQAGLPLHF.

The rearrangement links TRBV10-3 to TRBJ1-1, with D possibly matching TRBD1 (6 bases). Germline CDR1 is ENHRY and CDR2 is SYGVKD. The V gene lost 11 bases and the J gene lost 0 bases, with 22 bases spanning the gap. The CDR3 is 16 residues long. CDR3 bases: TGTGCCTCCTCAGGGCAGTTCGGACAGATGAACACTGAAGCTTTCTTT. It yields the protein CASSGQFGQMNTEAFF.

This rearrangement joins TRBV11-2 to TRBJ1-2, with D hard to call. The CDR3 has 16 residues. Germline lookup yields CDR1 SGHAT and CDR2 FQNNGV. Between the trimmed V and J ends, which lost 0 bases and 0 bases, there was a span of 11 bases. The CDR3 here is CASSLDIVGANYGYTF. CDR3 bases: TGTGCCAGCAGCTTAGATATAGTCGGAGCTAACTATGGCTACACCTTC.

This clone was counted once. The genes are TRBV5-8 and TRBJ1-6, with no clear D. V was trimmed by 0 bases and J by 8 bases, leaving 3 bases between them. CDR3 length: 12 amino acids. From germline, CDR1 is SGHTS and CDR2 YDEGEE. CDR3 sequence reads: CASSLAYSPLHF. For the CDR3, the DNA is TGTGCCAGCAGCTTGGCTTATTCACCCCTCCACTTT.

CDR3 nucleotide sequence: TGTGCCAGCAGACCCTTGGGGGGGGCTAACTATGGCTACACCTTC. Translated: CASRPLGGANYGYTF. The chain has TRBV11-2 and TRBJ1-2, with D possibly being TRBD1 (5 bases). This CDR3 spans 15 amino acids. V lost 6 bases, J lost 0 bases, and 14 bases lay in between. From germline, CDR1 is SGHAT and CDR2 FQNNGV.